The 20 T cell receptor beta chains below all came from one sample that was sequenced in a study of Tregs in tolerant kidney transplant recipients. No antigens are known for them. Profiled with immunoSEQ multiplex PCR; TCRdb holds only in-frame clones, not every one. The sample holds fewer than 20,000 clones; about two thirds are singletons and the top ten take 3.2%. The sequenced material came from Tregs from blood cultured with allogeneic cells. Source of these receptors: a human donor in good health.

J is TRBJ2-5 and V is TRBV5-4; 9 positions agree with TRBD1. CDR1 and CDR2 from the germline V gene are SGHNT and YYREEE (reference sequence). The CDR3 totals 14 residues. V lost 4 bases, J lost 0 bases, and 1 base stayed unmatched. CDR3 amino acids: CASSRDRDQETQYF. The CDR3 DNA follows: TGTGCCAGCAGCAGGGACAGGGACCAAGAGACCCAGTACTTC.

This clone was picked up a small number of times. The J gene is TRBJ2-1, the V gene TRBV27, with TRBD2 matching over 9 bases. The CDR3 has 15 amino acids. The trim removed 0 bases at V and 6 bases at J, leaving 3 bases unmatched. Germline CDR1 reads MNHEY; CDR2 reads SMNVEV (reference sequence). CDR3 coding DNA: TGTGCCAGCAGTTTATCCTCGACTAGCGGCAATGAGCAGTTCTTC. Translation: CASSLSSTSGNEQFF.

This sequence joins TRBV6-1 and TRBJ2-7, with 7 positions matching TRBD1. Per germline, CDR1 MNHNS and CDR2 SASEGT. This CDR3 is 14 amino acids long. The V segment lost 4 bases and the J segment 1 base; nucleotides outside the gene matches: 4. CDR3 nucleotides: TGTGCCAGCAGTGCTTCGACAGGGTCCTACGAGCAGTACTTC. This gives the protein CASSASTGSYEQYF.

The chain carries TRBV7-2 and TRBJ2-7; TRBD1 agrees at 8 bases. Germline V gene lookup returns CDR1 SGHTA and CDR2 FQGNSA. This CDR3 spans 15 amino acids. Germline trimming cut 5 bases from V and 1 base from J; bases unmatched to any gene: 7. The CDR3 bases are TGTGCCAGCAGCGATACACAGGGGGTATCCTACGAGCAGTACTTC. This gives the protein CASSDTQGVSYEQYF.

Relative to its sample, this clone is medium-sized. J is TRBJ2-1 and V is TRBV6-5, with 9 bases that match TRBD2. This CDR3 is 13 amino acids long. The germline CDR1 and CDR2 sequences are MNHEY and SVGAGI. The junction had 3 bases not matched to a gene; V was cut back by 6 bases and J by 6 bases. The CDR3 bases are TGTGCCAGCAGCCGCGGGGGGGGCAATGAGCAGTTCTTC. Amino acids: CASSRGGGNEQFF.

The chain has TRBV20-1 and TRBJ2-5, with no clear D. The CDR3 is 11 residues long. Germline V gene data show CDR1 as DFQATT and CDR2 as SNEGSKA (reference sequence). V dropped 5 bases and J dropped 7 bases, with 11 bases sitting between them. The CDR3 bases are TGCAGTGCTTTAGTTACGGGGACCCAGTACTTC. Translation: CSALVTGTQYF.

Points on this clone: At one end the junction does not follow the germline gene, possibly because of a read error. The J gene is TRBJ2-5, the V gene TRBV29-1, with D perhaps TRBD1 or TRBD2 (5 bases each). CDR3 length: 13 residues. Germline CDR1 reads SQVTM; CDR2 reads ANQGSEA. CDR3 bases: TGCGGCGTTGAGGGGACCGTACAAGAGACCCAGTACTTC. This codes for CGVEGTVQETQYF.

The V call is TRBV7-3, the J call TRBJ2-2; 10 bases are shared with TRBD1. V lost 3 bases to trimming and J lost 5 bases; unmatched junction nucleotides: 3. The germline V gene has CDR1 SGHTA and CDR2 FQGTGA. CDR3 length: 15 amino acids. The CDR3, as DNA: TGTGCCAGCAGCTTGGGACAGGGGACGACCGGGGAGCTGTTTTTT. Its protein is CASSLGQGTTGELFF.

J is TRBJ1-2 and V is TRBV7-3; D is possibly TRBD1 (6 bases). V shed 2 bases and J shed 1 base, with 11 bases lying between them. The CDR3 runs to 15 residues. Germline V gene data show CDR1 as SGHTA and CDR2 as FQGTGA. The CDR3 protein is CASSLATGLNYGYTF. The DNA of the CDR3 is TGTGCCAGCAGCTTAGCGACAGGACTTAACTATGGCTACACCTTC. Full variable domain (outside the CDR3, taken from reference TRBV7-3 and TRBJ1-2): GAGVSQTPSNKVTEKGKYVELRCDPISGHTALYWYRQSLGQGPEFLIYFQGTGAADDSGLPNDRFFAVRPEGSVSTLKIQRTERGDSAVYLCASSLATGLNYGYTFGSGTRLTVV.

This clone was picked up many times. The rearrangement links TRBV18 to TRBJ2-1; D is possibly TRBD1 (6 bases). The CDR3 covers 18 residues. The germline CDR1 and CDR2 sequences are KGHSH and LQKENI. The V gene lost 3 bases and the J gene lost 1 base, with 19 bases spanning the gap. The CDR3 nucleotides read TGTGCCAGCTCACCCCAACGGGCCCCAAGGGGGTCCTACAATGAGCAGTTCTTC. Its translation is CASSPQRAPRGSYNEQFF.

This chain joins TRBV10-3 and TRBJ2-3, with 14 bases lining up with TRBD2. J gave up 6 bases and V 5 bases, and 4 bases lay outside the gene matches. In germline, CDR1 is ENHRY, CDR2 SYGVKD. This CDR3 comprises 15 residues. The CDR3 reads CAISPGLAGDDTQYF. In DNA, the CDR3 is TGTGCCATCAGTCCGGGACTAGCGGGGGACGATACGCAGTATTTT.

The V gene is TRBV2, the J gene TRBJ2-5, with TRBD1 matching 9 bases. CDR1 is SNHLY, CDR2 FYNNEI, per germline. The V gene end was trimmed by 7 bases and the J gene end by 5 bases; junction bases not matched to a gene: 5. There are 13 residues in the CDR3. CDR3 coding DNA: TGTGCCAGCACCAGGACAGGGGTGGAGACCCAGTACTTC. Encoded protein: CASTRTGVETQYF. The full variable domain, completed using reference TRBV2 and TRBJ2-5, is EPEVTQTPSHQVTQMGQEVILRCVPISNHLYFYWYRQILGQKVEFLVSFYNNEISEKSEIFDDQFSVERPDGSNFTLKIRSTKLEDSAMYFCASTRTGVETQYFGPGTRLLVL.

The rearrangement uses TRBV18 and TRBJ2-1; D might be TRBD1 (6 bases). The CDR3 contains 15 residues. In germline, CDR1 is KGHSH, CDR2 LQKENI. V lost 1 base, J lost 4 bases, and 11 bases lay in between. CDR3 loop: CASSPRGRRYNEQFF. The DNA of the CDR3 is TGTGCCAGCTCACCACGGGGGCGTCGGTACAATGAGCAGTTCTTC.

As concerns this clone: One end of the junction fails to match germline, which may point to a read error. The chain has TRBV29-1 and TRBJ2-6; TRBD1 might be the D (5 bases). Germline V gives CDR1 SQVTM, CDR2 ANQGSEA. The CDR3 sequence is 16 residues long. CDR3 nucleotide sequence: TGCAGCGTTGGTAGGGCCCTAAGCTCTGGGGCCAACGCCCTGACTTTC. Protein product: CSVGRALSSGANALTF.

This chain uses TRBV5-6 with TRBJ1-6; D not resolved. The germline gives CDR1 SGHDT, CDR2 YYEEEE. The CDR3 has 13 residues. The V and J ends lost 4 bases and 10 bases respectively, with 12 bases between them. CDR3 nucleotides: TGTGCCAGCAGCCCGGTTTTGGTGTCACCCCTCCACTTT. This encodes CASSPVLVSPLHF.

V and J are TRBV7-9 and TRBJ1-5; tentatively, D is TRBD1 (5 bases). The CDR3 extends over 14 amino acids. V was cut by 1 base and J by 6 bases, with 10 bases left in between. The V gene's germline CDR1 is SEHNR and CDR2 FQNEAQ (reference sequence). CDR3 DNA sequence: TGTGCCAGCAGCTTAGGAGGGGTGAGTCAGCCCCAGCATTTT. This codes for CASSLGGVSQPQHF.

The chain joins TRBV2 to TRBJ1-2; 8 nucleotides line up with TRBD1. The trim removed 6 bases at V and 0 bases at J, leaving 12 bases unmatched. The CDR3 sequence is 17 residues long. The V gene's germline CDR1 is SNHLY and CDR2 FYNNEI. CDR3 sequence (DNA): TGTGCCAGCAGGGGAGGACAGGGAATAATAGCTAACTATGGCTACACCTTC. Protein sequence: CASRGGQGIIANYGYTF.

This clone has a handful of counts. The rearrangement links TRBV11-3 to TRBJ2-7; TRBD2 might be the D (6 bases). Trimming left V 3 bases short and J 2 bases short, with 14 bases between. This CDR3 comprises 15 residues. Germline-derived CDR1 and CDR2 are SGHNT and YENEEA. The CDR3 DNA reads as TGTGCCAGCAGCTTCCCGAGACTAGGGGCCTACGAGCAGTACTTC. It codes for CASSFPRLGAYEQYF.

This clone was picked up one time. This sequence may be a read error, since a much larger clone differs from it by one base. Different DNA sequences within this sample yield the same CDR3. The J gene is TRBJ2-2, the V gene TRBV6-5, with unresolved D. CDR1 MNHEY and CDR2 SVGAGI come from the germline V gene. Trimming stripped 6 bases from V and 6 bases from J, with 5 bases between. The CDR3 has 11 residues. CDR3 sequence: CASSRAGELFF. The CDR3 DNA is TGTGCCAGCAGCCGCGCCGGGGAGCTGTTTTTT.

CDR3 sequence (DNA): TGTGCCAGCAGTGAAGTCGGAGATGGCTACACCTTC. This codes for CASSEVGDGYTF. The chain has TRBV2 and TRBJ1-2; no definite D call. The CDR3 has 12 residues. Germline V CDR1 and CDR2: SNHLY, FYNNEI. V shed 1 base and J shed 6 bases, with 6 bases lying between them.